This T cell receptor (beta chain) was observed in a study of cytomegalovirus exposure and HLA in healthy donors. About this clone: The antigen remains unidentified.

Study conclusions and caveats: Among TCR sequences, most were rare, though some public TCRs appeared in many donors.

Germline V gives CDR1 SEHNR, CDR2 FQNEAQ (reference sequence). V was pared by 5 bases and J by 4 bases, with 19 bases between. The CDR3 is made up of 16 amino acids. Clones were read by immunoSEQ multiplex PCR, and TCRdb kept only the in-frame ones, dropping some. The sample shows about 170,000 clones, approximately 96% of them seen only once. The specimen was PBMCs. The receptor was isolated from a woman aged 18-29 years in good health and CMV-seronegative. V usage is TRBV7-9 and J usage is TRBJ2-3; D is perhaps TRBD1 (6 bases). In DNA form, the CDR3 reads TGTGCCAGCAGCCACGCAGGACAGTCGGGTGCAGATACGCAGTATTTT. Translated, it gives CASSHAGQSGADTQYF.